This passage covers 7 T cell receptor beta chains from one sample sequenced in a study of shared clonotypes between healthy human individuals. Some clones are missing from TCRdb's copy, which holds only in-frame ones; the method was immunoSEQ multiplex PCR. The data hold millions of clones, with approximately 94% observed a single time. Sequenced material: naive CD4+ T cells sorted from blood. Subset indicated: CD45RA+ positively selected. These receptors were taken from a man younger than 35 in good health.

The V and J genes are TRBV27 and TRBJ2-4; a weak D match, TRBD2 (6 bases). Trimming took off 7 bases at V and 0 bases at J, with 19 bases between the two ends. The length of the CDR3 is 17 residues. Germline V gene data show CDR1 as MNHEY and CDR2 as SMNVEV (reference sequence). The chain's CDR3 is CASTTTLSGLAKNIQYF. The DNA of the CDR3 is TGTGCCAGCACTACCACCTTGAGCGGGTTAGCCAAAAACATTCAGTACTTC.

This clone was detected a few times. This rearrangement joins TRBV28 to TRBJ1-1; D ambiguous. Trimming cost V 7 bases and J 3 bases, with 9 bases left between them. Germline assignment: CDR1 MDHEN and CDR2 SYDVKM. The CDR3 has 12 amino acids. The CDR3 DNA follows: TGTGCCAGCACCTTTAGGGACACTGAAGCTTTCTTT. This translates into CASTFRDTEAFF.

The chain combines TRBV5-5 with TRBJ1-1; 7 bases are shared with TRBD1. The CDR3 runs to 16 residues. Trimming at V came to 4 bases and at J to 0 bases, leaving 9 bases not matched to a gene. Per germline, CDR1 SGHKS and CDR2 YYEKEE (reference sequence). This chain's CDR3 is CASSEYRGSMNTEAFF. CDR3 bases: TGTGCCAGCAGCGAGTACAGGGGCAGCATGAACACTGAAGCTTTCTTT.

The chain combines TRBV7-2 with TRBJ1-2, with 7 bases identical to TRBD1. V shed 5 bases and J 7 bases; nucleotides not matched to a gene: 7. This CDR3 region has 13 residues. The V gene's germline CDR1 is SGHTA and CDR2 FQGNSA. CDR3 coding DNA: TGTGCCAGCAGCCCTGGACAGGTCCCTGGCTACACCTTC. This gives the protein CASSPGQVPGYTF.

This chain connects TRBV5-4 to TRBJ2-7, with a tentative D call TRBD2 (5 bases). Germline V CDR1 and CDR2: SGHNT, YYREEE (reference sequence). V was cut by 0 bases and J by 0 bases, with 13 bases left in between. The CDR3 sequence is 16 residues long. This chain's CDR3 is CASSLDAGYSSYEQYF. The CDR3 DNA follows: TGTGCCAGCAGCTTGGATGCGGGTTACAGCTCCTACGAGCAGTACTTC.

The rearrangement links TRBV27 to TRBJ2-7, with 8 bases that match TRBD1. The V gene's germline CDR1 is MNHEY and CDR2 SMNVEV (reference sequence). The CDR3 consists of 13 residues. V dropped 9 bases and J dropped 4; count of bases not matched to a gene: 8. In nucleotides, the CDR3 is TGTGCCAGTGGGACAGGTCCTTTTTACGAGCAGTACTTC. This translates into CASGTGPFYEQYF.

CDR3 in DNA: TGTGCTAGTGGCCTCTCCCGGAAGGGCACCGCAGATACGCAGTATTTT. Translated, it gives CASGLSRKGTADTQYF. The chain has TRBV12-5 and TRBJ2-3; no firm D call. Trimming removed 6 bases at V and 4 bases at J, with 20 bases between. The CDR3 sequence is 16 residues long. Germline CDR1 and CDR2: LGHNT and FRNRAP.